These 10 T cell receptor beta chains share one sample of origin, sequenced in a study of shared clonotypes between healthy human individuals. Method: immunoSEQ multiplex PCR; TCRdb's copy keeps in-frame clones and lacks some. This table has millions of clones, roughly 94% appearing once. Sequenced material: naive CD4+ T cells sorted from blood. Stated subset: CD45RA+ positively selected. The source is a man aged 18 to 29 in good health.

CDR3 loop: CASSLLELADNEQFF. CDR3 sequence (DNA): TGTGCCAGCAGTTTACTAGAGCTAGCGGACAATGAGCAGTTCTTC. The rearrangement uses TRBV28 and TRBJ2-1; the match to TRBD2 covers 7 bases. CDR1 and CDR2 from the germline V gene are MDHEN and SYDVKM. V lost 2 bases to trimming and J lost 5 bases; unmatched junction nucleotides: 6. The CDR3 loop spans 15 amino acids.

J is TRBJ1-1 and V is TRBV25-1; TRBD1 is a possible D gene (5 bases). V lost 10 bases to trimming and J lost 5 bases, with 26 bases between them. This CDR3 contains 16 residues. Germline V gene lookup returns CDR1 MGHDK and CDR2 SYGVNS. The CDR3 nucleotides are TGTGCCACCACTCGCCTAGACAGCCCCAAAAGTACTGAAGCTTTCTTT. It translates to CATTRLDSPKSTEAFF. Combining the CDR3 with reference TRBV25-1 and TRBJ1-1 gives the whole variable domain EADIYQTPRYLVIGTGKKITLECSQTMGHDKMYWYQQDPGMELHLIHYSYGVNSTEKGDLSSESTVSRIRTEHFPLTLESARPSHTSQYLCATTRLDSPKSTEAFFGQGTRLTVV.

J is TRBJ2-7 and V is TRBV28, with unresolved D. CDR1 is MDHEN and CDR2 is SYDVKM in the germline V gene. CDR3 length equals 12 residues. V was shortened by 6 bases and J by 7 bases, with 13 bases between the two germline ends. The CDR3 loop reads CASSRSGLEQYF. CDR3 sequence (DNA): TGTGCCAGCAGCCGTTCAGGTTTGGAGCAGTACTTC. Filled out from reference TRBV28 and TRBJ2-7, the complete variable domain reads DVKVTQSSRYLVKRTGEKVFLECVQDMDHENMFWYRQDPGLGLRLIYFSYDVKMKEKGDIPEGYSVSREKKERFSLILESASTNQTSMYLCASSRSGLEQYFGPGTRLTVT.

The rearrangement joins TRBV7-9 to TRBJ2-3; D is unclear. Germline CDR1 is SEHNR and CDR2 is FQNEAQ (reference sequence). V was shortened by 1 base and J by 1 base, with 9 bases between the two germline ends. The CDR3 covers 15 residues. The CDR3 coding sequence is TGTGCCAGCAGCTTAGTGCACCAGGGCACAGATACGCAGTATTTT. Its translation is CASSLVHQGTDTQYF.

V gene TRBV6-1 combines with J gene TRBJ2-7, with D possibly matching TRBD1 (6 bases). This CDR3 has 15 residues. Germline values: CDR1 MNHNS, CDR2 SASEGT. Trimming pared 4 bases from V and 6 bases from J, leaving 19 bases between. As DNA, the CDR3 is TGTGCCAGCAGTGCACTTTGGGACAAGGCGTCCGAGCAGTACTTC. This sequence encodes CASSALWDKASEQYF.

The chain recombines TRBV5-6 with TRBJ1-5; weak D call: TRBD1 (5 bases). The ends were cut back, 0 bases at V and 5 bases at J, with 6 bases in the middle. This CDR3 has 13 amino acids. The germline gives CDR1 SGHDT, CDR2 YYEEEE. The CDR3 DNA is TGTGCCAGCAGCTTGGGGGACGATCAGCCCCAGCATTTT. This sequence encodes CASSLGDDQPQHF.

The CDR3 DNA is TGTGCCTGGAGCGGGAGTCGGAATGAGCAGTTCTTC. It is translated as CAWSGSRNEQFF. V gene TRBV30 combines with J gene TRBJ2-1, with D perhaps matching TRBD2 (6 bases). This CDR3 region has 12 residues. CDR1 is GTSNPN and CDR2 is SVGIG in the germline V gene (reference sequence). The V end lost 3 bases, the J end lost 7 bases, and 10 bases lay between the germline ends.

This chain links TRBV18 with TRBJ1-1, with TRBD1 identical over 7 bases. V was clipped by 3 bases and J by 4 bases; unmatched bases: 23. CDR3 length: 20 residues. CDR1 KGHSH and CDR2 LQKENI come from the germline V gene. As DNA, the CDR3 is TGTGCCAGCTCACCCTGGGACAGCGGCGCAATCGGGGAAGAGAGCACTGAAGCTTTCTTT. It encodes CASSPWDSGAIGEESTEAFF.

The chain couples TRBV11-3 to TRBJ2-2; perhaps TRBD2 as D (5 bases). The V gene's germline CDR1 is SGHNT and CDR2 YENEEA. CDR3 length equals 16 residues. Trimming removed 5 bases at V and 8 bases at J, with 21 bases between. CDR3 nucleotides: TGTGCCAGCAGCGATACCGTCGGCCGGGGTCTAGGGGAGCTGTTTTTT. This codes for CASSDTVGRGLGELFF.

The rearrangement links TRBV6-5 to TRBJ1-1; D is undetermined. The CDR3 is made up of 11 amino acids. The germline V and J ends were trimmed by 2 bases and 8 bases, with 6 bases remaining between them. Germline V CDR1 and CDR2: MNHEY, SVGAGI. This CDR3 is CASSYRLEAFF. CDR3 sequence (DNA): TGTGCCAGCAGTTACAGGCTCGAAGCTTTCTTT.